Listed below are T cell receptor beta chains from one sample, sequenced in a study of vaccination and CD4 T cells after COVID-19. No antigen has been identified for these receptors. TCRdb re-called the PCR reads with MiXCR, one entry per CDR3 protein. The table includes roughly 10,000 distinct CDR3 sequences, around 50% detected once. Material for sequencing was CD4+ T cells from blood, cultured in vitro. The receptors shown here come from a human donor who had recovered from COVID-19. CDR3s include the opening cysteine and the closing phenylalanine or tryptophan. The D gene is left open where the match is weak. Size values are once, few and many counts, or a class for expanded clones, and some rows have none.

j_gene,abundance,d_gene,v_gene,CDR3nt,CDR3aa
TRBJ1-6,.,TRBD1,TRBV6-1,TGTGCCAGCACCTTCGGGACAGCACCTAATTCACCCCTCCACTTT,CASTFGTAPNSPLHF
TRBJ1-2,few,.,TRBV2,TGTGCCAGCAGTGAGATCCGGGGGTACGGCTACACCTTC,CASSEIRGYGYTF
TRBJ1-5,.,TRBD1,TRBV6-2/TRBV6-3,TGTGCCACCGCGGACAGGCCTTCATCCCAGCATTTT,CATADRPSSQHF
TRBJ1-6,few,.,TRBV7-6,TGTGCCAGCAGCCAACGGGGGCCTAATTCACCCCTCCACTTT,CASSQRGPNSPLHF
TRBJ2-3,once,TRBD2,TRBV5-1,TGCGCCAGCAGCTTGCTACTAGCGGGAACTACGCAGTATTTT,CASSLLLAGTTQYF
TRBJ2-3,medium-sized,.,TRBV15,TGTGCCACCAGCCCTCGACTAGTTCTTGATACGCAGTATTTT,CATSPRLVLDTQYF
TRBJ1-2,few,TRBD1,TRBV6-2/TRBV6-3,TGTGCCAGCAGTTACTCGGGACAGGTCAACTATGGCTACACCTTC,CASSYSGQVNYGYTF
TRBJ2-5,.,TRBD2,TRBV10-3,TGTGCCATCGGGAGGGCTTTAGGGCAAGAGACCCAGTACTTC,CAIGRALGQETQYF
TRBJ2-2,few,.,TRBV7-8,TGTGCCAGCAGCTTAAGTCTTAACACCGGGGAGCTGTTTTTT,CASSLSLNTGELFF
TRBJ2-5,.,TRBD1,TRBV2,TGTGCCAGCACGGGACAGCGGGAGACCCAGTACTTC,CASTGQRETQYF
TRBJ1-2,few,TRBD1,TRBV7-8,TGTGCCAGCAGCCCCAGACGGGACAGGGTTGAAGGCTACACCTTC,CASSPRRDRVEGYTF
TRBJ2-5,.,.,TRBV20-1,TGCAGTGCTAGTAAGGGGTTCGGGGGAGAGACCCAGTACTTC,CSASKGFGGETQYF
TRBJ2-2,.,TRBD2,TRBV20-1,TGCAGTGCTAGAGTGACGCTAGGCGGGAGGGCCGCGGGCACCGGGGAGCTGTTTTTT,CSARVTLGGRAAGTGELFF
TRBJ2-5,few,.,TRBV20-1,TGCAGTGCAAGGACGGCCTTTGGGGGCCAAGAGACCCAGTACTTC,CSARTAFGGQETQYF
TRBJ2-7,.,.,TRBV4-2,TGTGCCAGCAGCCAAGAATTGGGAGCCTACGAGCAGTACTTC,CASSQELGAYEQYF
TRBJ1-6,.,.,TRBV12-3/TRBV12-4,TGTGCCAGCAGTCCCGGGACCTTACTGGGTTCACCCCTCCACTTT,CASSPGTLLGSPLHF
TRBJ1-2,.,.,TRBV6-1,TGTGCCTCCGGGGTGAGGGACTCAGGGGGCTACACCTTC,CASGVRDSGGYTF
TRBJ1-2,few,.,TRBV7-9,TGTGCCAGCAGCGGGAGCTCCGGCTACACCTTC,CASSGSSGYTF
TRBJ1-5,once,.,TRBV28,TGTGCCAGCAGTTCCGTGAATGGACAGACCAATCAGCCCCAGCATTTT,CASSSVNGQTNQPQHF
TRBJ1-5,.,.,TRBV7-2,TGTGCCAGCAGCTCCCACAGGGTCAGGGATCAGCCCCAGCATTTT,CASSSHRVRDQPQHF
TRBJ1-3,few,.,TRBV27,TGTGCCAGCGCTATCGGGGGGCCTGGAAACACCATATATTTT,CASAIGGPGNTIYF
TRBJ1-2,few,.,TRBV28,TGTGCCAGCAGTCGGACAGTAGGCTACACCTTC,CASSRTVGYTF
TRBJ2-2,.,TRBD1,TRBV10-1,TGCGCCAGCAGCAAGGGGACAGCCGCCACCGGGGAGCTGTTTTTT,CASSKGTAATGELFF
TRBJ2-7,.,TRBD1,TRBV29-1,TGCAGCGTCATAACGGGACAGGCGACCTACGAGCAGTACTTC,CSVITGQATYEQYF
TRBJ1-2,once,.,TRBV25-1,TGTGCCAGCAGTGATAGGACTGGCTACACCTTC,CASSDRTGYTF
TRBJ2-3,.,TRBD1,TRBV7-2,TGTGCCAGCAGCTTATTTAAGGGGGCTGTAGATACGCAGTATTTT,CASSLFKGAVDTQYF
TRBJ2-7,few,TRBD2,TRBV6-1,TGTGCCAGCAGTGAACGGGGCAGGGGGAACACTAGCGGGAGGGCCCGCGAGCAGTACTTC,CASSERGRGNTSGRAREQYF
TRBJ1-5,few,TRBD1,TRBV19,TGTGCCAGTAGTAGCTGGGACAGTAACAATCAGCCCCAGCATTTT,CASSSWDSNNQPQHF
TRBJ2-1,.,TRBD2,TRBV6-1,TGTGCCAGCACCAGGACTAGCGGGAGATGGGATTACAATGAGCAGTTCTTC,CASTRTSGRWDYNEQFF
TRBJ2-1,once,TRBD2,TRBV7-9,TGTGCCAGCAGCGGACGGTGGACTAGCGGGAGCAAGAGGCAGTTCTTC,CASSGRWTSGSKRQFF
TRBJ2-7,.,TRBD1,TRBV7-2,TGTGCCAGCAGCTTAGGGACAGGCCCTACCTACGAGCAGTACTTC,CASSLGTGPTYEQYF
TRBJ2-2,.,TRBD2,TRBV18,TGTGCCAGCCCAACTAGCGCGAATCGAGCCGGGGAGCTGTTTTTT,CASPTSANRAGELFF
TRBJ2-7,few,TRBD2,TRBV7-9,TGTGCCAGCCGGGGGGAGTTTCGGTACGAGCAGTACTTC,CASRGEFRYEQYF
TRBJ2-1,.,.,TRBV2,TGTGCCAGCAGTGAAGGTCCTAAGCAGTTCTTC,CASSEGPKQFF
TRBJ1-1,.,.,TRBV7-9,TGTGCCAGCAGCTTCGGTAGGGAGGGCACTGAAGCTTTCTTT,CASSFGREGTEAFF
TRBJ2-1,.,TRBD1,TRBV6-1,TGTGCCAGCAGGAGCAGGGGGCGGCTGTTCGATGAGCAGTTCTTC,CASRSRGRLFDEQFF
TRBJ2-2,.,TRBD2,TRBV7-3,TGTGCCAGCAGCTCTTCCCAGGGACTAGCGGCGAACACCGGGGAGCTGTTTTTT,CASSSSQGLAANTGELFF
TRBJ2-1,once,.,TRBV20-1,TGCAGTGCTAGAGCGGGAGTGATTGAGGAGCAGTTCTTC,CSARAGVIEEQFF
TRBJ2-7,.,.,TRBV27,TGTGCCAGCAGTTTATGGGGGGCAGGGCTCTACGAGCAGTACTTC,CASSLWGAGLYEQYF
TRBJ2-7,.,TRBD1,TRBV28,TGTGCCAGCGAGGGGGCTCTCGGGACAGGGGGCTACGAGCAGTACTTC,CASEGALGTGGYEQYF
TRBJ2-2,.,.,TRBV6-1,TGTGCCAGCAGTGACGATGTGGGTTCGGGGGAGCTGTTTTTT,CASSDDVGSGELFF
TRBJ1-1,.,.,TRBV6-2/TRBV6-3,TGTGCCAGCAGAACAGGGAACACTGAAGCTTTCTTT,CASRTGNTEAFF
TRBJ1-1,.,.,TRBV4-2,TGTGCCAGCAGCCAACCAATCACAGGGCGTGAAGCTTTCTTT,CASSQPITGREAFF
TRBJ2-1,few,.,TRBV7-9,TGTGCCAGCAGCTTAGCGGGTCTAGGATACAATGAGCAGTTCTTC,CASSLAGLGYNEQFF
TRBJ2-7,.,TRBD1,TRBV24-1,TGTGCCACCAGTGACGCCGGGACAGGGGTGCCCGAGCAGTACTTC,CATSDAGTGVPEQYF
TRBJ1-3,.,.,TRBV6-1,TGTGCCAGCAGTGAAGACGGACGGCTCTCTGGAAACACCACATATTTT,CASSEDGRLSGNTTYF
TRBJ2-3,.,TRBD1,TRBV6-2/TRBV6-3,TGTGCCAGCAGTCGACAGGGGGCTGGACGCACAGATACGCAGTATTTT,CASSRQGAGRTDTQYF
TRBJ2-1,few,.,TRBV20-1,TGCAGTGCTAGAGATCTCCGGGAGAATGACAATGAGCAGTTCTTC,CSARDLRENDNEQFF
TRBJ2-3,.,TRBD1,TRBV7-2,TGTGCCAGCAGCTTAGGAGGACAGGGGGGGGCAGATACGCAGTATTTT,CASSLGGQGGADTQYF
TRBJ1-2,few,.,TRBV6-1,TGTGCCAGCGCGAGGGAAGCTAACTATGGCTACACCTTC,CASAREANYGYTF